This TCR beta chain stems from a study of cytomegalovirus exposure and HLA in healthy donors. Study-level findings and limits: Donor immune exposure was known only as CMV serostatus. Cytomegalovirus-associated status was assigned to 150 or so TCR beta chains. The likely origin of a cluster of highly shared sequence variants was a sequencing artifact.

The primer mix had 60 Vbeta and 13 Jbeta primers. Some clones are missing from TCRdb's copy, which holds only in-frame ones; the method was immunoSEQ multiplex PCR. Among around 130,000 clones listed, around 77% were seen once. These donors counted as nominally healthy when sampled, but unrecorded immune exposures were likely. Germline V gene sequence: CDR1 GTSNPN, CDR2 SVGIG (reference sequence). After removal of 5 bases from V and 3 bases from J, the junction contained 4 bases not matched to a gene. The CDR3 contains 13 residues. About this clone: The target antigen is unknown.

The origin of this receptor is a man aged 25 to 40 in good health and CMV-seronegative. The J gene is TRBJ2-7, the V gene TRBV30, with 10 bases aligning to TRBD1. Sequencing was done on a sample of PBMCs. The DNA for the CDR3 is TGTGCCTGGGGGACAGGGGTTGACTACGAGCAGTACTTC. This translates into CAWGTGVDYEQYF. Using reference TRBV30 and TRBJ2-7 for the parts outside the CDR3, the full variable domain is SQTIHQWPATLVQPVGSPLSLECTVEGTSNPNLYWYRQAAGRGLQLLFYSVGIGQISSEVPQNLSASRPQDRQFILSSKKLLLSDSGFYLCAWGTGVDYEQYFGPGTRLTVT.